This record looks at one T cell receptor (beta chain) sequence and its context. This clonotype was detected many times. Its recognized antigen is unknown. Within one base of it there is no much larger clone, and no base qualities were kept. This sample was taken from a study of T cell repertoires in cytomegalovirus infection (dated by TCRdb to about 2019). General notes on the study: Donor HLA type was relevant to the analysis, because carriage of CMV infection together with the matching HLA type was indicated by public TCR beta signatures.

CDR1 LNHDA and CDR2 SQIVND were looked up in the germline V gene (reference sequence). The V end loses 3 bases and the J end loses 5 bases, and a stretch of 13 bases separates them. The CDR3, cysteine through phenylalanine, is 15 amino acids long. CDR3 DNA only is kept here, 45 bases in frame from base 1. Overall study outcomes, separate from this receptor: In both this cohort and an independent cohort of some 350 donors, the cumulative frequency of public TCR beta family members distinguished carriers of CMV infection plus the relevant HLA type. The ex vivo response was dominated by HLA-C-restricted CMV-specific TCR beta clonotypes, and the single most frequent clonotype in two of eight donors was supplied by these HLA-C-restricted clonotypes.

TCRdb records Illumina HiSeq 1500 as the sequencer. TCRdb trimmed the raw reads at Q25, called clones with MiXCR and kept productive beta chains. Every entry covers one CDR3 protein and lists the most common genes and DNA from its rows. The sample yields under 250,000 distinct CDR3 sequences; around an eighth were counted once. The ten largest clones take up 1.5% to 2% of the sample. The material sequenced was PBMCs. Recombination connected TRBV19 to TRBJ2-2, with the D gene call left open. This sequence was found in a human donor in good health (CMV status not recorded). Some clones in this sample may be carry-over from other donors' samples. The DNA sequence follows: TGTGCCAGTAGTATCTTGCCGTTGGAGACCGGGGAGCTGTTTTTT. Protein translation: CASSILPLETGELFF.